This T cell receptor beta chain was captured in a study of cytomegalovirus exposure and HLA in healthy donors. Generated by immunoSEQ multiplex PCR, the TCRdb table keeps only in-frame clones and is missing some. Among around 260,000 clones listed, about nine tenths were seen once. The germline CDR1 and CDR2 sequences are SGHAT and FQNNGV. The CDR3 is made up of 11 amino acids. V lost 4 bases, J lost 3 bases, and 4 bases lay in between. This rearrangement joins TRBV11-2 to TRBJ2-7, with D hard to call. The sequence derives from a woman aged 30 to 39 in good health and CMV-seronegative. Sequenced sample: PBMCs. The CDR3 is CASSSNYEQYF. CDR3 in DNA: TGTGCCAGCAGCTCTAACTACGAGCAGTACTTC. The variable domain in full, completed from reference TRBV11-2 and TRBJ2-7, reads EAGVAQSPRYKIIEKRQSVAFWCNPISGHATLYWYQQILGQGPKLLIQFQNNGVVDDSQLPKDRFSAERLKGVDSTLKIQPAKLEDSAVYLCASSSNYEQYFGPGTRLTVT.